Listed here are 21 T cell receptor beta chains from one sample, sequenced in a study of response to subunit inactivated influenza vaccine (dated by TCRdb to between 2018 and 2020). Library preparation was by RT-PCR. Reads for this sample came from an Illumina HiSeq 2500. TCRdb applied fastp at Q25 and MiXCR to the public reads, then kept only in-frame beta chains. Every CDR3 protein is listed once, alongside the most common genes and DNA of its rows. The sample profile shows 600,000 to 850,000 distinct CDR3 sequences; 12% to 15% of them were found once. The ten largest clones represent 7.6% of the sample. This specimen was PBMCs from blood, taken about 14 days before vaccination. The source is a man aged 45 to 65 who received an inactivated influenza vaccine. Donor details come from another sample of the same person, matched by shared clones.

In this sample, this clonotype turned up many times. The rearrangement joins TRBV11-2 to TRBJ1-1; 7 bases map to TRBD1. Trimming took 6 bases from V and 10 from J; bases not matched to a gene: 17. Germline V gene sequence: CDR1 SGHAT, CDR2 FQNNGV. The CDR3 covers 15 residues. Here the CDR3 reads CASSRNPGTDLRAFF. DNA for the CDR3: TGTGCCAGCAGTCGTAACCCTGGGACAGATCTAAGAGCTTTCTTT.

This clonotype was observed many times. The V call is TRBV3-1, the J call TRBJ2-7, with 9 bases lining up with TRBD2. This CDR3 is 14 amino acids long. CDR1 is LGHDT and CDR2 is YNNKEL in the germline V gene (reference sequence). Losses at the gene ends were 4 bases for V and 3 bases for J; bases not matched to a gene: 4. This CDR3 reads CASSLAGALYEQYF. The CDR3 bases are TGTGCCAGCAGCCTAGCGGGGGCCCTCTACGAGCAGTACTTC.

This clonotype was seen only a few times. This chain links TRBV7-2 with TRBJ2-5; possibly TRBD1 for D (5 bases). Germline-derived CDR1 and CDR2 are SGHTA and FQGNSA. Between the trimmed V and J ends, which lost 8 bases and 4 bases, there was a span of 8 bases. The CDR3 consists of 11 residues. The CDR3 coding sequence is TGTGCCAGCCAGGGTGCAGAGACCCAGTACTTC. Translating gives CASQGAETQYF.

V is TRBV3-1 and J is TRBJ2-4; the D is unclear. With 2 bases removed from V and 1 base from J, the gap between germline ends came to 6 bases. From germline, CDR1 is LGHDT and CDR2 YNNKEL (reference sequence). This CDR3 region has 14 residues. This CDR3 is CASSQTRAKNIQYF. The CDR3, as DNA: TGTGCCAGCAGCCAAACAAGGGCCAAAAACATTCAGTACTTC.

This clonotype was recorded once. The gene calls are TRBV11-2 and TRBJ2-5; no clear D gene. The CDR3 runs 14 residues. V shed 1 base and J shed 2 bases, with 8 bases lying between them. Germline loops: CDR1 SGHAT, CDR2 FQNNGV. The CDR3 loop is CASSLAWVQETQYF. The CDR3 nucleotides are TGTGCCAGCAGCTTAGCCTGGGTACAAGAGACCCAGTACTTC.

This clonotype was seen at least ten times. This may stem from a read error, because a much larger clone lies one nucleotide away. The rearrangement links TRBV20-1 to TRBJ2-3, with TRBD2 matching over 9 bases. The germline V gene encodes CDR1 DFQATT and CDR2 SNEGSKA (reference sequence). The CDR3 has 13 residues. Trimming at V came to 2 bases and at J to 4 bases, leaving 1 base not matched to a gene. The CDR3: CSARLAGPDTQYF. CDR3 coding DNA: TGCAGTGCTAGACTAGCGGGACCAGATACGCAGTATTTT.

Points on this clonotype: Being one base from a much bigger clone, this may be a read error. The V gene is TRBV7-7, the J gene TRBJ2-1; TRBD2 matches 10 bases. The trim removed 4 bases at V and 2 bases at J, leaving 2 bases unmatched. Germline V gene data show CDR1 as SSHAT and CDR2 as FNYEAQ (reference sequence). The CDR3 is 15 residues long. CDR3 sequence reads: CASSSSGSPYNEQFF. The CDR3 nucleotides are TGTGCCAGCAGCTCTAGCGGGAGCCCCTACAATGAGCAGTTCTTC.

This clonotype turned up a few times. The CDR3 DNA reads TGTGCCAGCTCTCAGAGGGGGGACACCTACAATGAGCAGTTCTTC. Its translation: CASSQRGDTYNEQFF. The chain has TRBV9 and TRBJ2-1; D is perhaps TRBD1 or TRBD2 (6 bases each). Trimming took off 7 bases at V and 2 bases at J, with 16 bases between the two ends. The CDR3 is made up of 15 amino acids. CDR1 is SGDLS, CDR2 YYNGEE, per germline.

There are a few counts of this clonotype. The J gene is TRBJ1-2, the V gene TRBV20-1, with 11 bases matching TRBD1. This CDR3 has 13 residues. Germline V gene sequence: CDR1 DFQATT, CDR2 SNEGSKA (reference sequence). V shed 6 bases, J shed 4 bases, and the junction held 4 bases outside the gene matches. CDR3 region: CSAGTGGAYGYTF. As DNA, the CDR3 is TGCAGTGCCGGGACAGGGGGGGCCTATGGCTACACCTTC.

This clonotype has more than one count but fewer than ten. The chain recombines TRBV24-1 with TRBJ2-1; D not certain. V lost 1 base, J lost 6 bases, and 12 bases lay in between. Per germline, CDR1 KGHDR and CDR2 SFDVKD. The CDR3 has 15 amino acids. DNA of the CDR3: TGTGCCACCAGTGATTTTTCCCGCCTGGCCAATGAGCAGTTCTTC. As protein: CATSDFSRLANEQFF.

The chain combines TRBV7-9 with TRBJ2-7; TRBD2 might be the D (6 bases). This CDR3 comprises 15 residues. Trimming took off 5 bases at V and 3 bases at J, with 17 bases between the two ends. Germline values: CDR1 SEHNR, CDR2 FQNEAQ (reference sequence). The CDR3 DNA sequence: TGTGCCAGCAGCCCCCGGGGCGGGCGGGACTACGAGCAGTACTTC. Translated: CASSPRGGRDYEQYF. Supplemented by reference TRBV7-9 and TRBJ2-7, the full variable domain reads DTGVSQNPRHKITKRGQNVTFRCDPISEHNRLYWYRQTLGQGPEFLTYFQNEAQLEKSRLLSDRFSAERPKGSFSTLEIQRTEQGDSAMYLCASSPRGGRDYEQYFGPGTRLTVT.

The J gene is TRBJ2-3, the V gene TRBV12-3 or TRBV12-4, with D possibly called TRBD1 or TRBD2 (5 bases each). Trimming removed 3 bases from V and 6 bases from J, with 13 bases in between. This CDR3 has 14 amino acids. The CDR3 DNA reads as TGTGCCAGCAGTTTTGACGGGGCGGAGGATACGCAGTATTTT. It encodes CASSFDGAEDTQYF.

This clonotype was seen a handful of times. This rearrangement joins TRBV5-1 to TRBJ2-1; TRBD1 or TRBD2 may be the D gene (5 bases each). Germline assignment: CDR1 SGHRS and CDR2 YFSETQ. This CDR3 contains 15 residues. The V and J ends lost 4 bases and 8 bases respectively, with 19 bases between them. The CDR3 sequence: CASSRNGASSHEQFF. The CDR3 DNA follows: TGCGCCAGCAGCAGAAACGGGGCGAGCTCCCATGAGCAGTTCTTC.

The chain uses TRBV6-1 and TRBJ2-7; no definite D call. Germline-derived CDR1 and CDR2 are MNHNS and SASEGT. CDR3 length: 10 amino acids. Trimming removed 7 bases at V and 0 bases at J, with 1 base between. The CDR3 sequence is CASNSYEQYF. The CDR3 DNA reads as TGTGCCAGCAACTCCTACGAGCAGTACTTC.

Written as DNA, the CDR3 is TGCAGCGTTGAAGTGGGCGACAACTACGAGCAGTACTTC. Residues: CSVEVGDNYEQYF. The chain couples TRBV29-1 to TRBJ2-7, with no clear D. The germline gives CDR1 SQVTM, CDR2 ANQGSEA. Trimming shortened V by 1 base and J by 3 bases, and 10 bases separated the two germline ends. The CDR3 is made up of 13 amino acids.

This clonotype showed up just a few times. The V gene is TRBV10-3, the J gene TRBJ1-5; D remains ambiguous. Germline V CDR1 and CDR2: ENHRY, SYGVKD. The CDR3 spans 13 residues. V was shortened by 2 bases and J by 8 bases, with 10 bases between the two germline ends. Here the CDR3 reads CAISERGKEPQHF. The CDR3, as DNA: TGTGCCATCAGTGAGCGCGGTAAGGAGCCCCAGCATTTT.

CDR3 region: CASSFQRIEQFF. CDR3 DNA: TGTGCCAGCAGCTTTCAGCGGATCGAGCAGTTCTTC. The V gene is TRBV7-2, the J gene TRBJ2-1; perhaps TRBD2 as D (5 bases). The CDR3 sequence is 12 residues long. Germline assignment: CDR1 SGHTA and CDR2 FQGNSA. V lost 3 bases and J lost 10, with 10 bases in between.

There are many counts of this clonotype. This chain joins TRBV4-3 and TRBJ1-1; tentative D call: TRBD1 (6 bases). Trimming pared 0 bases from V and 3 bases from J, leaving 8 bases between. The CDR3 runs 14 residues. Germline assignment: CDR1 LGHNA and CDR2 YSLEER. CDR3 region: CASSQEGGHTEAFF. DNA for the CDR3: TGCGCCAGCAGCCAAGAGGGGGGGCACACTGAAGCTTTCTTT.

This clonotype occurred a few times. The chain uses TRBV11-2 and TRBJ2-7; 7 bases match TRBD1. Germline CDR1 and CDR2: SGHAT and FQNNGV. After removal of 4 bases from V and 2 bases from J, the junction contained 17 bases not matched to a gene. This CDR3 is built from 18 residues. This CDR3 reads CASSSWTGSASQAYEQYF. In DNA form, the CDR3 reads TGTGCCAGCAGCTCCTGGACAGGATCAGCCTCTCAAGCCTACGAGCAGTACTTC.

The chain combines TRBV30 with TRBJ1-4; D gene ambiguous. CDR3 length: 15 residues. V lost 5 bases and J lost 0, with 13 bases in between. CDR1 GTSNPN and CDR2 SVGIG come from the germline V gene (reference sequence). CDR3 DNA sequence: TGTGCCTGGGGCAAGATTTCTGCAACTAATGAAAAACTGTTTTTT. It codes for CAWGKISATNEKLFF.

The genes are TRBV28 and TRBJ2-1, with TRBD2 identical over 10 bases. V shed 6 bases and J 5 bases; nucleotides not matched to a gene: 10. The germline gives CDR1 MDHEN, CDR2 SYDVKM. This CDR3 spans 16 amino acids. The CDR3 region has the DNA TGTGCCAGCAGCCAAAATCTAGCGGGAGCCCACAATGAGCAGTTCTTC. Amino acid sequence: CASSQNLAGAHNEQFF.